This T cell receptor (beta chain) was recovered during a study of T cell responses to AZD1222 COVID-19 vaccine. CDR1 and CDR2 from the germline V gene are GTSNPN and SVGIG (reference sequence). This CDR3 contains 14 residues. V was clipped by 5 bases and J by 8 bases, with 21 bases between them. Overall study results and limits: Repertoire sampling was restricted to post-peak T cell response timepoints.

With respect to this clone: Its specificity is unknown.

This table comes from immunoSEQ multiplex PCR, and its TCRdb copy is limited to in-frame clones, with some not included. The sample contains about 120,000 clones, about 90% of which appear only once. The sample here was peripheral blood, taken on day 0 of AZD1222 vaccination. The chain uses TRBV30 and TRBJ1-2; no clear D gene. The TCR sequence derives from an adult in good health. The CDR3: CAWQTAVRQWGYTF. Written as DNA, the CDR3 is TGTGCCTGGCAGACGGCAGTCCGCCAGTGGGGCTACACCTTC.